This record covers a single TCR beta chain. Sequencing of TCR beta was carried out in blood CD8+ and CD4+ T cells. Controls were healthy donors chosen to match patients in age and sex. This sample is part of a study of CD8 T cells in Susac syndrome. Reverse transcription used roughly 0.5 to 1 ug RNA and random hexamers. The method of amplification for TCR beta CDR3 was immunoSEQ multiplex PCR, covering 54 Vbeta and 13 Jbeta. TCRdb processed the immunoSEQ multiplex PCR reads anew with MiXCR; each CDR3 protein has one entry. The profile shows some 120,000 distinct CDR3 sequences, around 90% of them singletons. This TCR derives from a human donor in good health. The specimen was CD4+ T cells from PBMCs.

CDR3 bases: TGTGCCAGTAGTACAATCGGGACAGACTCCACAGATACGCAGTATTTT. It specifies CASSTIGTDSTDTQYF. The V gene is TRBV19, the J gene TRBJ2-3; 7 bases line up with TRBD1. This CDR3 contains 16 residues. Germline-derived CDR1 and CDR2 are LNHDA and SQIVND (reference sequence). V dropped 4 bases and J dropped 2; count of bases not matched to a gene: 9.